One sample yielded the 17 T cell receptor beta chains listed below, sequenced in a study of molecular identifiers for immune sequencing clone quantification. From the PCR reads, TCRdb called clonotypes with MiXCR, one entry per CDR3 protein. The sample shows over 600,000 distinct CDR3 sequences, less than 20% of them seen only once. The sample was naive CD8+ T cells from blood, with Jurkat cell RNA spiked in. Sample subset: FACS-sorted CD8+CD4-CCR7+CD45RA+ naive T cells. The receptors derive from a human donor in good health. Some libraries in this study had Jurkat cell RNA spiked in.

The chain links TRBV12-5 to TRBJ2-1, with unresolved D. The V and J ends lost 2 bases and 5 bases respectively, with 4 bases between them. The CDR3 is made up of 12 amino acids. Germline V lookup: CDR1 LGHNT, CDR2 FRNRAP. The CDR3 sequence: CASGLTHNEQFF. The CDR3, as DNA: TGTGCTAGTGGTTTGACCCACAATGAGCAGTTCTTC.

Points on this clonotype: A read error is likely, as this CDR3 ends without the conserved phenylalanine or tryptophan. The J gene is TRBJ1-4, the V gene TRBV6-1; D is unresolved. This CDR3 is 16 amino acids long. Deletions cut 0 bases from V and 8 bases from J, with 16 bases between. CDR1 is MNHNS, CDR2 SASEGT, per germline. The CDR3 DNA sequence: TGTGCCAGCAGTGAAGCGCGGGCGGTCCTAGACGAAAAACTGTTTCTT. Protein sequence: CASSEARAVLDEKLFL.

V usage is TRBV19 and J usage is TRBJ2-3, with 13 bases fitting TRBD2. V shed 3 bases and J 4 bases; nucleotides not matched to a gene: 10. This CDR3 is built from 18 residues. Germline values: CDR1 LNHDA, CDR2 SQIVND (reference sequence). In DNA, the CDR3 is TGTGCCAGTAGTATCGGACTAGCGGGAGATGTAGGCCCAGATACGCAGTATTTT. Its translation: CASSIGLAGDVGPDTQYF.

This clonotype was observed a few times. V and J are TRBV6-2 or TRBV6-3 and TRBJ1-1, with a possible D match to TRBD1 (6 bases). The V gene lost 8 bases and the J gene lost 3 bases, with 13 bases spanning the gap. CDR1 is MNHEY, CDR2 SVGEGT, per germline. The CDR3 has 13 amino acids. The CDR3 protein is CASRQGSYTEAFF. The CDR3 nucleotides read TGTGCCAGCCGCCAGGGGTCATACACTGAAGCTTTCTTT.

This clonotype was recorded many times. V gene TRBV2 combines with J gene TRBJ1-4; no firm D call. In germline, CDR1 is SNHLY, CDR2 FYNNEI. The length of the CDR3 is 14 residues. V dropped 2 bases and J dropped 7 bases, with 11 bases sitting between them. CDR3 DNA: TGTGCCAGCAGTGAACTGGAGGAGGGTGAAAAACTGTTTTTT. Translating gives CASSELEEGEKLFF.

As regards this clonotype: One junction end does not reproduce the germline sequence, and a read error may be involved. This chain joins TRBV20-1 and TRBJ2-3; D unresolved. The CDR3 has 12 amino acids. The germline V gene has CDR1 DFQATT and CDR2 SNEGSKA (reference sequence). DNA for the CDR3: TGCCGTGCTAGAGATGGGGAAGGTACGCAGTATTTT. It yields the protein CRARDGEGTQYF.

This clonotype appeared many times. The chain uses TRBV6-2 or TRBV6-3 and TRBJ1-5; D not certain. The CDR3 length is 14 residues. V gave up 4 bases and J gave up 7 bases, with 14 bases separating them. From germline, CDR1 is MNHEY and CDR2 SVGEGT. The CDR3 region is CASSSRQGYQPQHF. As DNA, the CDR3 is TGTGCCAGCAGTTCGAGGCAAGGCTACCAGCCCCAGCATTTT.

This clonotype occurred many times. This chain uses TRBV28 with TRBJ1-5; D is possibly TRBD1 (5 bases). The germline V gene encodes CDR1 MDHEN and CDR2 SYDVKM. CDR3 length: 16 residues. The ends were cut back, 8 bases at V and 3 bases at J, with 20 bases in the middle. CDR3 residues: CASSDPNRRINQPQHF. CDR3 sequence (DNA): TGTGCCAGCTCTGACCCTAACAGGCGTATCAATCAGCCCCAGCATTTT.

The table lists this clonotype with many counts. The V call is TRBV24-1, the J call TRBJ2-5; D gene ambiguous. Per the germline V gene, CDR1 is KGHDR and CDR2 is SFDVKD. V dropped 6 bases and J dropped 5 bases, with 21 bases sitting between them. The CDR3 length is 16 residues. The DNA for the CDR3 is TGTGCCACCAGTAGATCGGTGTTCGACGTCGGGGAGACCCAGTACTTC. Translation: CATSRSVFDVGETQYF.

The sample holds a few counts of this clonotype. DNA for the CDR3: TGTGCCAGCAGCCAAGAGGCAGGGTTCCACTTGAACACCGGGGAGCTGTTTTTT. Amino acid sequence: CASSQEAGFHLNTGELFF. The genes are TRBV3-1 and TRBJ2-2; the D gene is possibly TRBD1 (5 bases). The V gene lost 0 bases and the J gene lost 1 base, with 15 bases spanning the gap. CDR1 and CDR2 (germline): LGHDT, YNNKEL (reference sequence). The CDR3 is made up of 18 amino acids.

This chain joins TRBV4-1 and TRBJ2-7; D unclear. Trimming left V 2 bases short and J 0 bases short, with 5 bases between. CDR3 size: 13 residues. Germline CDR1 is MGHRA and CDR2 is YSYEKL. CDR3 region: CASSQSPSYEQYF. For the CDR3, the DNA is TGCGCCAGCAGCCAATCACCCTCCTACGAGCAGTACTTC.

This clonotype has ten or more counts. The chain joins TRBV20-1 to TRBJ2-5, with D uncertain. The V end lost 4 bases, the J end lost 2 bases, and 8 bases lay between the germline ends. CDR1 and CDR2 from the germline V gene are DFQATT and SNEGSKA (reference sequence). The CDR3 covers 12 residues. CDR3 DNA: TGCAGTGCTAATGACGGACAAGAGACCCAGTACTTC. Encoded protein: CSANDGQETQYF.

At least ten counts were recorded for this clonotype. The rearrangement links TRBV20-1 to TRBJ1-6; TRBD1 agrees at 7 bases. This CDR3 spans 10 amino acids. Germline CDR1 DFQATT, CDR2 SNEGSKA (reference sequence). The CDR3 sequence is CSGGQSPLHF. For the CDR3, the DNA is TGCAGCGGGGGACAGTCACCCCTCCACTTT.

There are many counts of this clonotype. This CDR3 is CASSSGLFHEQYF. The CDR3 DNA reads TGTGCCAGCAGTTCCGGTTTGTTCCACGAGCAGTACTTC. The V and J genes are TRBV27 and TRBJ2-7; D unclear. The CDR3 is 13 residues long. Germline V gene sequence: CDR1 MNHEY, CDR2 SMNVEV (reference sequence). Trimming took off 4 bases at V and 5 bases at J, with 12 bases between the two ends.

This chain joins TRBV12-5 and TRBJ1-5; 9 nucleotides align to TRBD1. This CDR3 is 14 amino acids long. V was clipped by 0 bases and J by 7 bases; unmatched bases: 1. CDR1 is LGHNT and CDR2 is FRNRAP in the germline V gene. CDR3 residues: CASGLVQGAQPQHF. In DNA, the CDR3 is TGTGCTAGTGGTTTGGTACAGGGGGCCCAGCCCCAGCATTTT.

Worth noting for this clonotype: A much larger clone is a single base away; this may be a read error. The chain carries TRBV2 and TRBJ1-5; D is ambiguous. CDR3 size: 14 residues. Germline loops: CDR1 SNHLY, CDR2 FYNNEI. The CDR3 protein is CASSEVSSNQPLHF. CDR3 DNA sequence: TGTGCCAGCAGTGAAGTCAGTAGCAATCAGCCCCTGCATTTT.

This clonotype came up many times. The chain recombines TRBV5-1 with TRBJ2-7; D may be TRBD1 (5 bases). V was shortened by 4 bases and J by 1 base, with 9 bases between the two germline ends. CDR3 length: 13 amino acids. From germline, CDR1 is SGHRS and CDR2 YFSETQ. The CDR3 DNA follows: TGCGCCAGCAGCATACAGGAGTCCTACGAGCAGTACTTC. This translates into CASSIQESYEQYF.